Listed below are T cell receptor beta chains from one sample, sequenced in a study of CD8 T cells in Susac syndrome. TCRdb passed the immunoSEQ multiplex PCR reads through MiXCR, listing each CDR3 protein once. The sample shows 180,000 or so distinct CDR3 sequences, about 95% of them seen only once. Sequenced input: CD4+ T cells from PBMCs. The receptors were gathered from a human donor in good health. Each CDR3 is given with its conserved first and last residue. The D gene is left open where the match is weak. Clone size is not always given. Where it is, it says once, few, many or a class for expanded clones.

CSASSTVYNEQFF	TGCAGTGCTAGTTCGACGGTCTACAATGAGCAGTTCTTC	TRBV20-1	TRBJ2-1	NA	NA
CASSPTGTVPFTDTQYF	TGTGCCAGTAGTCCCACCGGGACAGTCCCCTTCACAGATACGCAGTATTTT	TRBV19	TRBJ2-3	NA	TRBD1
CASSPGGESYTF	TGTGCCAGCAGCCCTGGGGGGGAAAGCTACACCTTC	TRBV9	TRBJ1-2	NA	NA
CSASHPSTDTQYF	TGCAGTGCTAGTCACCCTAGCACAGATACGCAGTATTTT	TRBV20-1	TRBJ2-3	NA	NA
CASSQAGYDSPLHF	TGTGCCAGCAGCCAGGCAGGCTATGACTCACCCCTCCACTTT	TRBV25-1	TRBJ1-6	NA	NA
CASSVAGSYNEQFF	TGTGCCAGCAGCGTAGCCGGGAGCTACAATGAGCAGTTCTTC	TRBV9	TRBJ2-1	NA	NA
CASSLMLGARSYEQYF	TGTGCCAGCAGCTTGATGCTGGGGGCTCGCTCCTACGAGCAGTACTTC	TRBV7-2	TRBJ2-7	NA	NA
CSVAQDYYGYTF	TGCAGCGTTGCACAGGACTACTATGGCTACACCTTC	TRBV29-1	TRBJ1-2	NA	NA
CASTTRSSYEQYF	TGTGCCAGCACCACACGGAGCTCCTACGAGCAGTACTTC	TRBV6-2/TRBV6-3	TRBJ2-7	NA	NA
CSASTGEYGYTF	TGCAGTGCTAGTACGGGAGAGTATGGCTACACCTTC	TRBV20-1	TRBJ1-2	NA	NA
CSVFAGATDTQYF	TGCAGTGTCTTCGCGGGGGCCACAGATACGCAGTATTTT	TRBV20-1	TRBJ2-3	NA	NA
CATSDLANEQFF	TGTGCCACCAGTGATTTGGCCAATGAGCAGTTCTTC	TRBV24-1	TRBJ2-1	NA	NA
CASSSTPQGAGYNSPLHF	TGTGCCAGCAGCTCCACACCACAGGGGGCAGGGTATAATTCACCCCTCCACTTT	TRBV7-2	TRBJ1-6	NA	TRBD1
CASSPGQGYTIYF	TGTGCCAGCAGCCCAGGACAGGGGTACACCATATATTTT	TRBV7-9	TRBJ1-3	NA	TRBD1
CSARLTGELFF	TGCAGTGCCCGTCTGACCGGGGAGCTGTTTTTT	TRBV20-1	TRBJ2-2	NA	NA
CSPGQGKSEPQHF	TGCAGCCCGGGACAGGGTAAAAGCGAGCCCCAGCATTTT	TRBV29-1	TRBJ1-5	NA	TRBD1
CASSSGPEPYEQYF	TGTGCCAGCAGCTCGGGACCGGAGCCTTACGAGCAGTACTTC	TRBV7-2	TRBJ2-7	NA	NA
CASSQVGDNSPLHF	TGTGCCAGCAGCCAGGTCGGGGATAATTCACCCCTCCACTTT	TRBV4-2	TRBJ1-6	NA	NA
CASSFAGDTQYF	TGTGCCAGCAGCTTCGCGGGAGATACGCAGTATTTT	TRBV7-9	TRBJ2-3	once	NA
CASGGWGLSNQPQHF	TGTGCCAGCGGGGGATGGGGCCTTAGCAATCAGCCCCAGCATTTT	TRBV28	TRBJ1-5	NA	NA
CATSRDSTSPLHF	TGTGCCACCAGCAGAGACTCTACTTCACCCCTCCACTTT	TRBV15	TRBJ1-6	NA	NA
CASSQTYRGGNYGYTF	TGCGCCAGCAGCCAAACCTACAGGGGGGGAAACTATGGCTACACCTTC	TRBV4-3	TRBJ1-2	NA	TRBD1
CASSPGPGDSYEQYF	TGTGCCAGCTCACCGGGTCCAGGGGATTCCTACGAGCAGTACTTC	TRBV18	TRBJ2-7	once	NA
CSVPPEGWNEQFF	TGCAGCGTCCCCCCCGAGGGGTGGAATGAGCAGTTCTTC	TRBV29-1	TRBJ2-1	NA	NA
CASSVGSGNTIYF	TGTGCCAGCAGCGTAGGGTCTGGAAACACCATATATTTT	TRBV9	TRBJ1-3	once	NA
CASSGYGLGGETQYF	TGTGCCAGCAGCGGCTATGGACTAGGGGGTGAGACCCAGTACTTC	TRBV7-6	TRBJ2-5	NA	NA
CASSSPGTAVSPLHF	TGTGCCAGCAGTTCTCCCGGGACAGCCGTTTCACCCCTCCACTTT	TRBV27	TRBJ1-6	NA	TRBD1
CASSLDSGEKLFF	TGCGCCAGCAGCTTGGACAGCGGGGAAAAACTGTTTTTT	TRBV5-1	TRBJ1-4	NA	NA
CASSQGGSETQYF	TGTGCCAGCAGCCAAGGGGGCTCAGAGACCCAGTACTTC	TRBV3-1	TRBJ2-5	NA	NA
CSVSPSSDQPQHF	TGCAGCGTTTCACCGAGCAGCGATCAGCCCCAGCATTTT	TRBV29-1	TRBJ1-5	NA	NA
CSATEGDRYNF	TGCAGTGCTACCGAGGGGGACAGGTACAACTTT	TRBV20-1	TRBJ1-1	NA	TRBD1
CATSREGFSGNTIYF	TGTGCCACCAGCAGAGAAGGATTCTCTGGAAACACCATATATTTT	TRBV15	TRBJ1-3	NA	NA
CAWMYGIFYNEQFF	TGTGCCTGGATGTATGGCATATTCTACAATGAGCAGTTCTTC	TRBV30	TRBJ2-1	NA	NA
CASSQWRTSQETQYF	TGCGCCAGCAGCCAATGGAGGACTTCGCAAGAGACCCAGTACTTC	TRBV5-1	TRBJ2-5	NA	NA